These T cell receptor beta chains were read from a single sample in a study of T cells in Graves' hyperthyroidism and ophthalmopathy. TCRdb reanalysed the multiplex PCR reads using MiXCR and keeps one entry per CDR3 protein. This sample carries some 400,000 distinct CDR3 sequences, roughly 12% of them seen once, and the ten largest clones take less than 25%. What was sequenced was blood. Receptors originate from a man under 40 with Graves' hyperthyroidism that later progressed to Graves' ophthalmopathy. CDR3s include the opening cysteine and the closing phenylalanine or tryptophan. Fields, in order: clone size, J gene, D gene, V gene, CDR3 protein, CDR3 DNA. The D gene is left open where the match is weak. A row's size may be missing; if present it is once, few, many or a size class.

>few|TRBJ2-7|TRBD1|TRBV19
CASSPTGTEIYEQYF
TGTGCCAGTAGTCCAACCGGGACAGAAATCTACGAGCAGTACTTC
>many|TRBJ2-1|NA|TRBV12-3/TRBV12-4
CASSFTGKGGNEQFF
TGTGCCAGCAGTTTTACGGGTAAGGGTGGCAATGAGCAGTTCTTC
>many|TRBJ1-5|NA|TRBV7-3
CASSPTGRYSNQPQHF
TGTGCCAGCAGCCCCACGGGACGGTATAGCAATCAGCCCCAGCATTTT
>few|TRBJ2-2|TRBD1|TRBV13
CASTLVPGGAAGELFF
TGTGCCAGCACCTTGGTACCAGGGGGAGCTGCCGGGGAGCTGTTTTTT
>many|TRBJ2-1|NA|TRBV18
CASSPPSSSYNEQFF
TGTGCCAGCTCACCACCTTCTAGCTCCTACAATGAGCAGTTCTTC
>NA|TRBJ2-5|TRBD2|TRBV27
CASSARGVQETQYF
TGTGCCAGCAGTGCGCGGGGGGTCCAAGAGACCCAGTACTTC
>few|TRBJ2-1|NA|TRBV7-8
CASSLADRGVYYNEQFF
TGTGCCAGCAGCTTAGCGGACCGAGGGGTCTATTACAATGAGCAGTTCTTC
>many|TRBJ1-1|NA|TRBV28
CASSRANTEAFF
TGTGCCAGCAGTCGGGCGAACACTGAAGCTTTCTTT
>few|TRBJ1-1|NA|TRBV7-2
CASSLVGVEAFF
TGTGCCAGCAGCTTAGTTGGTGTTGAAGCTTTCTTT
>many|TRBJ1-6|NA|TRBV5-8
CASSLGANSPLHF
TGTGCCAGCAGCTTAGGTGCGAATTCACCCCTCCACTTT
>many|TRBJ1-2|TRBD1|TRBV7-8
CASSLARQGEYYGYTF
TGTGCCAGCAGCTTAGCCCGACAGGGGGAATACTATGGCTACACCTTC
>many|TRBJ1-2|NA|TRBV3-1
CASSHNRNYGYTF
TGTGCCAGCAGCCATAATCGTAACTATGGCTACACCTTC
>many|TRBJ1-5|TRBD1|TRBV12-3/TRBV12-4
CASSSGQGGPRDQPQHF
TGTGCCAGCAGTTCGGGACAGGGGGGGCCCAGAGATCAGCCCCAGCATTTT
>many|TRBJ1-5|NA|TRBV14
CASSHSGGGQPQHF
TGTGCCAGCAGCCACTCCGGGGGTGGGCAGCCCCAGCATTTT
>many|TRBJ2-7|TRBD1|TRBV27
CASSLRATGAYEQYF
TGTGCCAGCAGTTTACGGGCCACAGGGGCCTACGAGCAGTACTTC
>many|TRBJ2-3|NA|TRBV29-1
CSVDTENTDTQYF
TGCAGCGTTGATACGGAAAACACAGATACGCAGTATTTT
>NA|TRBJ1-6|NA|TRBV28
CASSGGSSYNSPLHF
TGTGCCAGCTCTGGTGGGAGCTCCTATAATTCACCCCTCCACTTT
>few|TRBJ2-3|TRBD1|TRBV30
CAWGQGFSGDTQYF
TGTGCCTGGGGACAGGGTTTTTCAGGAGATACGCAGTATTTT
>many|TRBJ1-1|NA|TRBV12-3/TRBV12-4
CASSFYGGVGTEAFF
TGTGCCAGCAGTTTTTACGGGGGGGTGGGCACTGAAGCTTTCTTT
>few|TRBJ1-5|NA|TRBV19
CASSGGRAGFQPQHF
TGTGCCAGTAGTGGGGGCAGAGCAGGGTTTCAGCCCCAGCATTTT
>NA|TRBJ2-1|NA|TRBV5-1
CASSLAGQTYNEQFF
TGCGCCAGCAGCTTGGCAGGGCAGACCTACAATGAGCAGTTCTTC
>NA|TRBJ2-2|NA|TRBV7-2
CASSTPRGSYGELFF
TGTGCCAGCAGCACACCACGAGGGTCGTACGGGGAGCTGTTTTTT
>few|TRBJ2-3|TRBD2|TRBV29-1
CSVAGGATDTQYF
TGCAGCGTTGCCGGGGGGGCGACAGATACGCAGTATTTT
>many|TRBJ1-2|TRBD1|TRBV3-1
CASSRATGAPQGYTF
TGTGCCAGCAGCCGAGCGACAGGGGCTCCTCAAGGCTACACCTTC
>few|TRBJ1-2|NA|TRBV3-1
CASSQVGILNYGYTF
TGTGCCAGCAGCCAAGTTGGGATCCTTAACTATGGCTACACCTTC
>many|TRBJ2-3|TRBD2|TRBV2
CASSRQRGVNTQYF
TGTGCCAGCAGTCGTCAGCGGGGAGTGAATACGCAGTATTTT
>few|TRBJ2-7|NA|TRBV30
CAWSGSYEQYF
TGTGCCTGGAGCGGGTCCTACGAGCAGTACTTC
>many|TRBJ1-4|TRBD1|TRBV2
CASSADRAREKLFF
TGTGCCAGCAGTGCCGACAGGGCGAGAGAAAAACTGTTTTTT
>many|TRBJ2-7|TRBD1|TRBV7-9
CASSLGQVRGEQYF
TGTGCCAGCAGCTTGGGACAGGTTCGGGGCGAGCAGTACTTC
>few|TRBJ2-5|TRBD2|TRBV7-7
CASSLGPGLAPQETQYF
TGTGCTAGCAGCTTAGGACCGGGACTAGCGCCCCAAGAGACCCAGTACTTC
>NA|TRBJ1-2|NA|TRBV6-4
CASSDYPNYGYTF
TGTGCCAGCAGTGACTACCCTAACTATGGCTACACCTTC
>NA|TRBJ1-1|NA|TRBV29-1
CSVIMDGAEAFF
TGCAGCGTAATAATGGACGGCGCTGAAGCTTTCTTT
>NA|TRBJ1-6|NA|TRBV19
CASSMSYSPLHF
TGTGCCAGTAGTATGAGCTATTCACCCCTCCACTTT
>many|TRBJ1-2|NA|TRBV29-1
CSVDEGEGSSYGYTF
TGCAGCGTTGATGAGGGGGAGGGGTCGTCCTATGGCTACACCTTC
>few|TRBJ1-2|TRBD1|TRBV28
CASSWGQGPGYTF
TGTGCCAGCAGTTGGGGACAGGGTCCTGGCTACACCTTC
>few|TRBJ1-2|NA|TRBV12-3/TRBV12-4
CASSPSWVSYGYTF
TGTGCCAGCAGCCCATCCTGGGTGAGCTATGGCTACACCTTC
>many|TRBJ1-5|NA|TRBV28
CASSSPSGRGEPQHF
TGTGCCAGCAGTTCTCCCTCGGGGAGGGGTGAGCCCCAGCATTTT
>many|TRBJ2-5|TRBD1|TRBV24-1
CATKAGGLETQYF
TGTGCCACCAAGGCAGGGGGCTTGGAGACCCAGTACTTC
>NA|TRBJ1-3|NA|TRBV2
CASSPFDTRSGNTIYF
TGTGCCAGCAGTCCTTTCGACACACGCTCTGGAAACACCATATATTTT
>many|TRBJ1-4|NA|TRBV18
CASSPRGSNEKLFF
TGTGCCAGCTCACCTCGAGGATCTAATGAAAAACTGTTTTTT
>NA|TRBJ2-1|NA|TRBV24-1
CATADSVNNEQFF
TGTGCCACCGCGGACAGTGTTAACAATGAGCAGTTCTTC
>NA|TRBJ2-1|TRBD1|TRBV10-3
CAISWDRGLVASEQFF
TGTGCCATCAGTTGGGACAGGGGGTTGGTGGCGTCTGAGCAGTTCTTC
>NA|TRBJ1-6|NA|TRBV30
CAWSHKRDNSPLHF
TGTGCCTGGAGTCACAAACGGGATAATTCACCCCTCCACTTT
>NA|TRBJ2-5|NA|TRBV9
CASSVSLAVQETQYF
TGTGCCAGCAGCGTATCCTTAGCGGTACAAGAGACCCAGTACTTC
>few|TRBJ2-7|NA|TRBV28
CASIEGGGIYEQYF
TGTGCCAGCATCGAGGGAGGCGGAATTTACGAGCAGTACTTC